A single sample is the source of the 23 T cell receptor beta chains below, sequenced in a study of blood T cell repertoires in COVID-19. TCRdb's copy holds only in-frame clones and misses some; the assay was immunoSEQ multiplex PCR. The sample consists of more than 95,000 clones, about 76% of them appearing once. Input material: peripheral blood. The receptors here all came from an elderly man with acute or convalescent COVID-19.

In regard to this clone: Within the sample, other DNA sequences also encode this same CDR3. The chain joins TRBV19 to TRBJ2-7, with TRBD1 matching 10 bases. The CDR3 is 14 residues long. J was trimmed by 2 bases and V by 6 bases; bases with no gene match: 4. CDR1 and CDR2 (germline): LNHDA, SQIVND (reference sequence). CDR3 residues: CASSRTGGPYEQYF. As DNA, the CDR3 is TGTGCCAGTAGCAGGACAGGGGGTCCCTACGAGCAGTACTTC.

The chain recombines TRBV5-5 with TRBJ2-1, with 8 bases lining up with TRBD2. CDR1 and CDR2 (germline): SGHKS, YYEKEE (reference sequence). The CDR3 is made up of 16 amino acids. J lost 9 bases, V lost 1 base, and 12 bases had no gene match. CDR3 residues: CASSLLLSGISGEQFF. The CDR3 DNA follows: TGTGCCAGCAGCTTGCTCCTTAGCGGGATTAGTGGTGAGCAGTTCTTC.

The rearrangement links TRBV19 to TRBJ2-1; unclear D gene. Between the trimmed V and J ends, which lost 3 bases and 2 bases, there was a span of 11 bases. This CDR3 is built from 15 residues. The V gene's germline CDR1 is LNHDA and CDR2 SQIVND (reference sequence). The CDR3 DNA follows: TGTGCCAGTAGTATTAGCCCTCCTGCCTACAATGAGCAGTTCTTC. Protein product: CASSISPPAYNEQFF.

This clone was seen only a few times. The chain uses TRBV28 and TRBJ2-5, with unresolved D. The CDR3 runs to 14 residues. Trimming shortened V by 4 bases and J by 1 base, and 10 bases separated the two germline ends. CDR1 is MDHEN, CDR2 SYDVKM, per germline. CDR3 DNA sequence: TGTGCCAGCAGTTCCCGCGGCGGCCAAGAGACCCAGTACTTC. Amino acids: CASSSRGGQETQYF.

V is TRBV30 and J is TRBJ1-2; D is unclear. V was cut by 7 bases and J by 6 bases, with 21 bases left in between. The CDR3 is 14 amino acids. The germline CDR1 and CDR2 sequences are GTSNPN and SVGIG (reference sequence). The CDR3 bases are TGTGCCTCAACCCCCCATGGGAGGTCCGATGGCTACACCTTC. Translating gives CASTPHGRSDGYTF.

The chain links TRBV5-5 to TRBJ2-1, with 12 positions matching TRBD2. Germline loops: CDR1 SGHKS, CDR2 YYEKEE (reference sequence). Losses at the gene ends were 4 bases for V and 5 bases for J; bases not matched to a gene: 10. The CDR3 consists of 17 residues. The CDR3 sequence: CASSPVRLAGDHNEQFF. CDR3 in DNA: TGTGCCAGCAGCCCCGTCCGACTAGCGGGAGACCACAATGAGCAGTTCTTC. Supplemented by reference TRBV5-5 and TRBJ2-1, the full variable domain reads DAGVTQSPTHLIKTRGQQVTLRCSPISGHKSVSWYQQVLGQGPQFIFQYYEKEERGRGNFPDRFSARQFPNYSSELNVNALLLGDSALYLCASSPVRLAGDHNEQFFGPGTRLTVL.

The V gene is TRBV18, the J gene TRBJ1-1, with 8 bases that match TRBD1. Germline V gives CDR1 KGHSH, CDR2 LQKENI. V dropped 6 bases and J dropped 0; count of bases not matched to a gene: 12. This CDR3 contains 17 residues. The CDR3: CASSPIGQGRMNTEAFF. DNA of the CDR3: TGTGCCAGCTCTCCCATTGGACAGGGCCGAATGAACACTGAAGCTTTCTTT.

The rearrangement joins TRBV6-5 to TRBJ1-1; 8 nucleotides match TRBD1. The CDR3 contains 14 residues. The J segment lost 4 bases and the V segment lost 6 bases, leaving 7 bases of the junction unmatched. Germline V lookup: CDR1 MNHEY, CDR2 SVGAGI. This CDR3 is CASRVTGEGTEAFF. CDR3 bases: TGTGCCAGCAGGGTGACAGGGGAGGGCACTGAAGCTTTCTTT.

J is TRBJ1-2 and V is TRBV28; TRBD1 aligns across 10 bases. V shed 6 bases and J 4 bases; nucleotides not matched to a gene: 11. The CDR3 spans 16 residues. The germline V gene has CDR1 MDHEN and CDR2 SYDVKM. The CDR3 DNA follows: TGTGCCAGCAGACTAGCTGCCGGGACAGGGGTCTATGGCTACACCTTC. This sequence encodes CASRLAAGTGVYGYTF.

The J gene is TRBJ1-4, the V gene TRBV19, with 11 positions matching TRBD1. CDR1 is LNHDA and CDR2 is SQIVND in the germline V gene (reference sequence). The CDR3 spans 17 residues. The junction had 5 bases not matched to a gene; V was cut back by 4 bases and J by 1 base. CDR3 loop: CASSTPGQGVTNEKLFF. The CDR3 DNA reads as TGTGCCAGTAGTACCCCGGGACAGGGGGTAACTAATGAAAAACTGTTTTTT. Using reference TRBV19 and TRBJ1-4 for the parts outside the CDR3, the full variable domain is DGGITQSPKYLFRKEGQNVTLSCEQNLNHDAMYWYRQDPGQGLRLIYYSQIVNDFQKGDIAEGYSVSREKKESFPLTVTSAQKNPTAFYLCASSTPGQGVTNEKLFFGSGTQLSVL.

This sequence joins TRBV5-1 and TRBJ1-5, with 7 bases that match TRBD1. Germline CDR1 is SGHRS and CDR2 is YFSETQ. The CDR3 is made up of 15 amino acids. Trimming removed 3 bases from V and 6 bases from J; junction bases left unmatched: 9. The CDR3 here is CASSSGTAGGQPQHF. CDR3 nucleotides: TGCGCCAGCAGCTCCGGGACAGCGGGCGGTCAGCCCCAGCATTTT.

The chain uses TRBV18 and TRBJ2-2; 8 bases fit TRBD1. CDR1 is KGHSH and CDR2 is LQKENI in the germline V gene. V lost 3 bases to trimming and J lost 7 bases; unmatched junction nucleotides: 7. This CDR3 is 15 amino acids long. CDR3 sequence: CASSPLGQGDGELFF. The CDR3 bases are TGTGCCAGCTCACCCCTAGGACAGGGTGACGGGGAGCTGTTTTTT.

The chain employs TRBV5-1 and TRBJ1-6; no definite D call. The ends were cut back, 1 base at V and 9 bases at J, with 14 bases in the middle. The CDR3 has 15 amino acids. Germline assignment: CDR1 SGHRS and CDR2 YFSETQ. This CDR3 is CASSLWVTQGSPLHF. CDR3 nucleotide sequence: TGCGCCAGCAGCTTGTGGGTGACTCAAGGTTCACCCCTCCACTTT.

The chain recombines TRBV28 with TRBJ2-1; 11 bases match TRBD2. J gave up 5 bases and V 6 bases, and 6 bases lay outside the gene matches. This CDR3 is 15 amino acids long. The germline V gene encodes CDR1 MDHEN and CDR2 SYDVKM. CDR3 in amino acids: CASSEPGLADNEQFF. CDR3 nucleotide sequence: TGTGCCAGCAGCGAACCGGGACTAGCGGACAATGAGCAGTTCTTC.

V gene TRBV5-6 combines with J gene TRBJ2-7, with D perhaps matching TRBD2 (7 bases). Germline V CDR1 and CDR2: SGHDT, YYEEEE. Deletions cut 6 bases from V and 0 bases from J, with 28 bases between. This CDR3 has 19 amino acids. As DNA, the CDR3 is TGTGCCAGCAACTACAGGGCTAGCGGTCCCCCAGGGGCCTCCTACGAGCAGTACTTC. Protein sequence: CASNYRASGPPGASYEQYF.

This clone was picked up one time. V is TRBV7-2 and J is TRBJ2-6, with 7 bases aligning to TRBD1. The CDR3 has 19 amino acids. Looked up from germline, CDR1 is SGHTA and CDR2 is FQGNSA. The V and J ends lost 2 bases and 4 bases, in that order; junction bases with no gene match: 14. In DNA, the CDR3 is TGTGCCAGCAGCTTACGACAGGGATCCTCAATGGGGGGGGCCAACGTCCTGACTTTC. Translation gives CASSLRQGSSMGGANVLTF.

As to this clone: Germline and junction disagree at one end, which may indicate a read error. The CDR3 bases are TGTGCCAGCACCTTACGGAACGGGAACTCTGGAAACACCATATATTTT. Encoded protein: CASTLRNGNSGNTIYF. The chain joins TRBV7-8 to TRBJ1-3, with no clear D. This CDR3 comprises 16 residues. Germline V gives CDR1 SGHVS, CDR2 FQNEAQ.

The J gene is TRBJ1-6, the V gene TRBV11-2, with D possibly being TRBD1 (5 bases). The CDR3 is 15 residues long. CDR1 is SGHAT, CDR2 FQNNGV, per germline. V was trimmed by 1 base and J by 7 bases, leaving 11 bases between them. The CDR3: CASSLAGGRNSPLHF. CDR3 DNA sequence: TGTGCCAGCAGCTTAGCCGGGGGGAGGAATTCACCCCTCCACTTT.

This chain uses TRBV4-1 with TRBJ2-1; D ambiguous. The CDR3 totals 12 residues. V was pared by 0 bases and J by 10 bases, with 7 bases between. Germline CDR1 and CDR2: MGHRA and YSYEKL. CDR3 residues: CASSQDAVEQFF. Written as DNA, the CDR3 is TGCGCCAGCAGCCAAGATGCGGTAGAGCAGTTCTTC.

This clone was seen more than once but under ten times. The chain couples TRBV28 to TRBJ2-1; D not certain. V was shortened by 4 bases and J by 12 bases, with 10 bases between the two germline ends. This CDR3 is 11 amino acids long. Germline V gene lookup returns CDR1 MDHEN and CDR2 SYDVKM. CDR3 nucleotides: TGTGCCAGCAGTTCCCACTACGGGCAGTTCTTC. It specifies CASSSHYGQFF. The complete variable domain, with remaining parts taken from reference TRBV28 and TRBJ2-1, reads DVKVTQSSRYLVKRTGEKVFLECVQDMDHENMFWYRQDPGLGLRLIYFSYDVKMKEKGDIPEGYSVSREKKERFSLILESASTNQTSMYLCASSSHYGQFFGPGTRLTVL.

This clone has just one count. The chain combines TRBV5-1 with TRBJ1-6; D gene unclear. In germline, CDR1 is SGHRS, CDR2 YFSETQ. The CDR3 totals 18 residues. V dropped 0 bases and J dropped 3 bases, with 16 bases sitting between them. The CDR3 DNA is TGCGCCAGCAGCTTGGACCCTCTCTTATCAGTCTATAATTCACCCCTCCACTTT. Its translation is CASSLDPLLSVYNSPLHF. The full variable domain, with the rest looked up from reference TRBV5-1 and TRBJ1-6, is KAGVTQTPRYLIKTRGQQVTLSCSPISGHRSVSWYQQTPGQGLQFLFEYFSETQRNKGNFPGRFSGRQFSNSRSEMNVSTLELGDSALYLCASSLDPLLSVYNSPLHFGNGTRLTVT.

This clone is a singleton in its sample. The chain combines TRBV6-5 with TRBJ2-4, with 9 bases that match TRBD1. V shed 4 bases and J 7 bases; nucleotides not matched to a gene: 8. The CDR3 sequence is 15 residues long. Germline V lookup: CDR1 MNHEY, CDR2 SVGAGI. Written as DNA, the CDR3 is TGTGCCAGCAGTTTAACAGGGGGCCAGCCCAACATTCAGTACTTC. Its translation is CASSLTGGQPNIQYF.

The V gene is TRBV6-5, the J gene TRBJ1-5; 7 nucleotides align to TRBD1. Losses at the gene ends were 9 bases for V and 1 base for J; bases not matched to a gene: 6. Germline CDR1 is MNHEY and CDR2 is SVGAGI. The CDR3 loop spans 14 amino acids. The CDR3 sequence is CASSMGQSNQPQHF. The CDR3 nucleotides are TGTGCCAGTTCAATGGGACAGAGCAATCAGCCCCAGCATTTT.